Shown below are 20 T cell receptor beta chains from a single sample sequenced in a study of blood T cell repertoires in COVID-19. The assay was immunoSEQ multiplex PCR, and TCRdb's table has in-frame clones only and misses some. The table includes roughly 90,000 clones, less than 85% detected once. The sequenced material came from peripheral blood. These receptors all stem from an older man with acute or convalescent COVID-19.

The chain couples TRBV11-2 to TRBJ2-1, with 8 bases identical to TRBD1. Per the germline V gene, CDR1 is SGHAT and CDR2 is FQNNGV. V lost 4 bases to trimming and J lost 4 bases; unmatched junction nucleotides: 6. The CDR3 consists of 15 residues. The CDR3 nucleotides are TGTGCCAGCAGCTCCGGGACAGGCGGTTACAATGAGCAGTTCTTC. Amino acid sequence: CASSSGTGGYNEQFF.

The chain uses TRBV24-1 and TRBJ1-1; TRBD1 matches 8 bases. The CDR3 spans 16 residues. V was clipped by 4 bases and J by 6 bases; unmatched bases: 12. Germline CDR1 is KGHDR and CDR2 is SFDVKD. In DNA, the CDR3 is TGTGCCACCAGTGAAGAACCCAGGGGGCGCGTGGCTGAAGCTTTCTTT. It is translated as CATSEEPRGRVAEAFF.

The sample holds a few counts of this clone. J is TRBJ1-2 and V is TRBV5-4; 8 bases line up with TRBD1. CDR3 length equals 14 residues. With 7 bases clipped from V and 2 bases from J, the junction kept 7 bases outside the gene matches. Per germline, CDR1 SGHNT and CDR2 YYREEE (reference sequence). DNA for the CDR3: TGTGCCAGCGGCAAACAGGGGGTCAACTATGGCTACACCTTC. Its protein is CASGKQGVNYGYTF.

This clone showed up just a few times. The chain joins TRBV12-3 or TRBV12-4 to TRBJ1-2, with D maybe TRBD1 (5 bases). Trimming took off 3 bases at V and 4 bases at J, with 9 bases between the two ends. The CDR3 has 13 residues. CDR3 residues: CASSFSQGYGYTF. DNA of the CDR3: TGTGCCAGCAGTTTCTCCCAGGGCTATGGCTACACCTTC.

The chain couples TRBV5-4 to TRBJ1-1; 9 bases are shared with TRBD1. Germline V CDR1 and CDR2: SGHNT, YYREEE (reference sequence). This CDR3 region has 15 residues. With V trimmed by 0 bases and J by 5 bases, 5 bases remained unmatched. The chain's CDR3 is CASSLGDRVITEAFF. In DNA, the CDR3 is TGTGCCAGCAGCTTGGGGGACAGGGTTATTACTGAAGCTTTCTTT.

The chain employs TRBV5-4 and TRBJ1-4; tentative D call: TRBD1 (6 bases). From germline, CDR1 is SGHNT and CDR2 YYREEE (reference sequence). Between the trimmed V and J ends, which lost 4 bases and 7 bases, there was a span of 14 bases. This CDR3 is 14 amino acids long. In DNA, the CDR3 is TGTGCCAGCAGCCAGGACAGAACGGGTGAAAAACTGTTTTTT. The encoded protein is CASSQDRTGEKLFF.

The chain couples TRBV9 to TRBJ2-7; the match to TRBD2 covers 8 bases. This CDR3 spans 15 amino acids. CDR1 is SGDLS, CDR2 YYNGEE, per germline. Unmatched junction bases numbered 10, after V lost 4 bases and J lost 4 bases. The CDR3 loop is CASSPRLAQPYEQYF. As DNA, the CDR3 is TGTGCCAGCAGCCCCAGACTAGCGCAACCTTACGAGCAGTACTTC.

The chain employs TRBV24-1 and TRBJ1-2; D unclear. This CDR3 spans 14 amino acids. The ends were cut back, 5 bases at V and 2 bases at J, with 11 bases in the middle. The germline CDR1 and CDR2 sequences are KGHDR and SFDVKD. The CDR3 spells CATSGADGNYGYTF. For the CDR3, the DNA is TGTGCCACCAGTGGGGCCGACGGAAACTATGGCTACACCTTC.

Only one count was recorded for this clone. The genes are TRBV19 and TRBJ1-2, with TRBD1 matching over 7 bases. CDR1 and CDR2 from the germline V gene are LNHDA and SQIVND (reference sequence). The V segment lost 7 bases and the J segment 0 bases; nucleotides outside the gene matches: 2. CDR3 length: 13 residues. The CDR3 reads CASIGTANYGYTF. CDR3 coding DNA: TGTGCCAGTATCGGGACAGCTAACTATGGCTACACCTTC.

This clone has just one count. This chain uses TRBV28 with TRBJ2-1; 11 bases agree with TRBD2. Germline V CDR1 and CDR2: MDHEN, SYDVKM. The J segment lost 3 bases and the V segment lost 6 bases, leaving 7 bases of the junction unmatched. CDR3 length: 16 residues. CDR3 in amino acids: CASSRPGLADYNEQFF. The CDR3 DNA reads TGTGCCAGCAGCCGACCGGGACTAGCGGACTACAATGAGCAGTTCTTC.

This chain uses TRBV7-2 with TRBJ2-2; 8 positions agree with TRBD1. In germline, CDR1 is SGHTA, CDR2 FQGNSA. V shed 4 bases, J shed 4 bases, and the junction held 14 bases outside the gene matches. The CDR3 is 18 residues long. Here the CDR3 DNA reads TGTGCCAGCAGCTCCACCCAAGGACAGGGATTTCGCACCGGGGAGCTGTTTTTT. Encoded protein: CASSSTQGQGFRTGELFF. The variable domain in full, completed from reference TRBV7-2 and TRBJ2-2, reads GAGVSQSPSNKVTEKGKDVELRCDPISGHTALYWYRQSLGQGLEFLIYFQGNSAPDKSGLPSDRFSAERTGGSVSTLTIQRTQQEDSAVYLCASSSTQGQGFRTGELFFGEGSRLTVL.

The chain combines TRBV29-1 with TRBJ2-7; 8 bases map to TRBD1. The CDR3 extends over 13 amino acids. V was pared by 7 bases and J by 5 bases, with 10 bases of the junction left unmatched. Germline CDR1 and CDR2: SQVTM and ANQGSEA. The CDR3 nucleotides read TGCAGCGCCGCTCCAGGGGGCAAGAACGAGCAGTACTTC. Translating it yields CSAAPGGKNEQYF.

CDR3 nucleotides: TGTGCCAGCAGGATGGGACAAGGAAATGAAAAACTGTTTTTT. This translates into CASRMGQGNEKLFF. V usage is TRBV6-5 and J usage is TRBJ1-4, with D possibly being TRBD1 (6 bases). The CDR3 contains 14 residues. Between the trimmed V and J ends, which lost 6 bases and 5 bases, there was a span of 13 bases. Germline-derived CDR1 and CDR2 are MNHEY and SVGAGI.

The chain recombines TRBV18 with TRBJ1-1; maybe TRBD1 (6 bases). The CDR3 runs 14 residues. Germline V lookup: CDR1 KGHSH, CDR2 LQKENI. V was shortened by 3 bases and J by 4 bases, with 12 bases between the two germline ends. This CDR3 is CASSPRGGGTEAFF. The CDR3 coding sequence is TGTGCCAGCTCACCGAGGGGGGGCGGCACTGAAGCTTTCTTT.

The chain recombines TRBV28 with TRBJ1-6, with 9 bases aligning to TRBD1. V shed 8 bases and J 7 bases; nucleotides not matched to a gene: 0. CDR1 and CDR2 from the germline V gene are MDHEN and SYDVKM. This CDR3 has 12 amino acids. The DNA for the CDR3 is TGTGCCAGCGGGACAGGGAATTCACCCCTCCACTTT. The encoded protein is CASGTGNSPLHF. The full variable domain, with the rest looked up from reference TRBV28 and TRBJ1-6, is DVKVTQSSRYLVKRTGEKVFLECVQDMDHENMFWYRQDPGLGLRLIYFSYDVKMKEKGDIPEGYSVSREKKERFSLILESASTNQTSMYLCASGTGNSPLHFGNGTRLTVT.

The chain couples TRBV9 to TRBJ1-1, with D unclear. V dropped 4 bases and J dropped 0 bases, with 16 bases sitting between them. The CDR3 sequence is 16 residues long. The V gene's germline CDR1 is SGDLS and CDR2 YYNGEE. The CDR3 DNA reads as TGTGCCAGCAGCCCCCAGGCGACGGAAATGAACACTGAAGCTTTCTTT. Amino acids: CASSPQATEMNTEAFF.

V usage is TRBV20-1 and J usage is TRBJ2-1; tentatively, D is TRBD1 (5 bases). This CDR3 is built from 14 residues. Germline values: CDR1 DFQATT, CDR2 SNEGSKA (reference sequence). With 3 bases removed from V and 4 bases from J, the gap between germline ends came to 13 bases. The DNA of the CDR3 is TGCAGTGCTAGTTCCAGGGATGGATACAATGAGCAGTTCTTC. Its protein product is CSASSRDGYNEQFF.

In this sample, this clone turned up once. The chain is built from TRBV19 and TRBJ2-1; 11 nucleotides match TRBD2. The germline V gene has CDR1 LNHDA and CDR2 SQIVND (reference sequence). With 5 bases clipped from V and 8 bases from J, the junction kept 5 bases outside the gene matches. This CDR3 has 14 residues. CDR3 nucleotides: TGTGCCAGTAGTCTAGCGGGAGGCCTGGATGAGCAGTTCTTC. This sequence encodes CASSLAGGLDEQFF.

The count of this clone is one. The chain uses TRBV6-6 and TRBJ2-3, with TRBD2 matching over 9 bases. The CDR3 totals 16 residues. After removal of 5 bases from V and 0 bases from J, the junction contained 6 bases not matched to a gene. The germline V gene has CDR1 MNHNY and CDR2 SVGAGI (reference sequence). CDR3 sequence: CASSPGTSLSTDTQYF. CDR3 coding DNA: TGTGCCAGCAGTCCCGGGACTAGCCTTAGCACAGATACGCAGTATTTT.

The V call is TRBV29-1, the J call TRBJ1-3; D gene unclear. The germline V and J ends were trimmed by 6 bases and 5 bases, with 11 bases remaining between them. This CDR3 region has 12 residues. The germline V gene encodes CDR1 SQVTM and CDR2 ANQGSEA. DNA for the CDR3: TGCAGCGTCCAGTCAGGTAGAAACACCATATATTTT. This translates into CSVQSGRNTIYF. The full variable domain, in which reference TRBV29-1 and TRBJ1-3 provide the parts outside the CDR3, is SAVISQKPSRDICQRGTSLTIQCQVDSQVTMMFWYRQQPGQSLTLIATANQGSEATYESGFVIDKFPISRPNLTFSTLTVSNMSPEDSSIYLCSVQSGRNTIYFGEGSWLTVV.